A selection of T cell receptor beta chains follows, all from one sample in a study of T cell repertoires in cytomegalovirus infection. Via MiXCR, TCRdb re-called the reads, giving one row per CDR3 protein. The profile shows 560,000 or so distinct CDR3 sequences, 15% to 20% of them singletons. The sample taken for sequencing was CD8+ T cells from PBMCs. These TCRs come from a human donor in good health (CMV status not recorded). Some clones in this sample may be carry-over from other donors' samples. Both conserved end residues are part of each CDR3. D genes are given only for firm matches. Clone size is not always given. Where it is, it says once, few, many or a class for expanded clones.

d_call	v_call	j_call	clone_size	cdr3_aa	cdr3_nt
TRBD2	TRBV4-1	TRBJ2-5	few	CASSFRTSGTQETQYF	TGCGCCAGCAGCTTCAGGACTAGCGGGACCCAAGAGACCCAGTACTTC
NA	TRBV11-3	TRBJ2-1	NA	CASPGGRERSNEQFF	TGTGCCAGCCCCGGGGGGCGGGAGAGAAGCAATGAGCAGTTCTTC
NA	TRBV7-3	TRBJ1-1	NA	CASSFIRGARTEAFF	TGTGCCAGCAGCTTTATACGGGGGGCGAGAACTGAAGCTTTCTTT
NA	TRBV5-5	TRBJ1-1	few	CASSLLKKAEAFF	TGTGCCAGCAGCTTGTTGAAGAAGGCTGAAGCTTTCTTT
NA	TRBV6-1	TRBJ2-1	NA	CARSPTAVSYNEQFF	TGTGCCAGAAGTCCTACAGCCGTATCCTACAATGAGCAGTTCTTC
NA	TRBV7-8	TRBJ1-2	many	CASSLAGVGYTF	TGTGCCAGCAGCTTAGCAGGGGTCGGCTACACCTTC
TRBD1	TRBV2	TRBJ1-1	many	CASSTGGRVEAFF	TGTGCCAGCAGCACAGGGGGGCGGGTTGAAGCTTTCTTT
NA	TRBV5-4	TRBJ2-2	few	CASSDRTGELFF	TGTGCCAGCAGCGACAGGACCGGGGAGCTGTTTTTT
NA	TRBV6-2/TRBV6-3	TRBJ1-6	few	CASSPNRIENSPLHF	TGTGCCAGCAGTCCGAACAGGATCGAGAATTCACCCCTCCACTTT
NA	TRBV6-1	TRBJ1-2	many	CASRPTLDRGYGYTF	TGTGCCAGCAGGCCAACCCTGGACAGAGGCTATGGCTACACCTTC
NA	TRBV28	TRBJ1-1	NA	CASSFPRARGTEAFF	TGTGCCAGCAGTTTTCCGAGGGCGCGGGGTACTGAAGCTTTCTTT
NA	TRBV29-1	TRBJ1-2	NA	CSVPNRGVRGEEGYTF	TGCAGCGTGCCAAATAGGGGGGTCAGGGGAGAGGAAGGCTACACCTTC
NA	TRBV4-2	TRBJ2-2	many	CASSRRTEGTGELFF	TGTGCCAGCAGCCGCCGGACTGAGGGGACCGGGGAGCTGTTTTTT
TRBD2	TRBV28	TRBJ2-4	NA	CASSLSFTSVKNIQYF	TGTGCCAGCAGTCTTTCCTTTACTAGCGTGAAAAACATTCAGTACTTC
TRBD2	TRBV19	TRBJ2-1	NA	CASSKTSGSYNEQFF	TGTGCCAGTAGTAAGACTAGCGGGTCCTACAATGAGCAGTTCTTC
NA	TRBV7-9	TRBJ2-1	many	CASSGTGRNNEQFF	TGTGCCAGCAGCGGGACGGGAAGGAACAATGAGCAGTTCTTC
NA	TRBV27	TRBJ1-5	NA	CASRPSLNQPQHF	TGTGCCAGCAGGCCCTCGTTAAATCAGCCCCAGCATTTT
TRBD1	TRBV9	TRBJ2-3	few	CASSVWLKGATDTQYF	TGTGCCAGCAGCGTCTGGCTTAAGGGGGCAACAGATACGCAGTATTTT
NA	TRBV11-2	TRBJ2-5	NA	CASSLDGTPGAETQYF	TGTGCCAGCAGCTTAGATGGGACCCCTGGGGCAGAGACCCAGTACTTC
NA	TRBV6-5	TRBJ1-3	few	CASSYGTGNTIYF	TGTGCCAGCAGTTACGGGACAGGAAACACCATATATTTT
NA	TRBV14	TRBJ2-7	NA	CASSPSGRLEQYF	TGTGCCAGCAGCCCCTCCGGGCGACTCGAGCAGTACTTC
NA	TRBV28	TRBJ1-5	NA	CASSLEGVQPQHF	TGTGCCAGCAGTTTAGAGGGCGTGCAGCCCCAGCATTTT
NA	TRBV9	TRBJ2-7	NA	CASSVMGQGRYEQYF	TGTGCCAGCAGCGTAATGGGGCAGGGGCGCTACGAGCAGTACTTC
TRBD2	TRBV28	TRBJ2-7	many	CASSFQREGWENEQYF	TGTGCCAGCAGTTTTCAGCGGGAGGGGTGGGAAAACGAGCAGTACTTC
NA	TRBV6-6	TRBJ1-1	many	CASRPEGGGTEAFF	TGTGCCAGCAGGCCCGAGGGGGGGGGCACTGAAGCTTTCTTT
TRBD1	TRBV27	TRBJ1-2	many	CASSPGTGGVGYTF	TGTGCCAGCAGTCCGGGGACAGGGGGAGTTGGCTACACCTTC
NA	TRBV27	TRBJ1-1	few	CASSLGPRLEEAFF	TGTGCCAGCAGTTTAGGCCCCAGGCTAGAAGAAGCTTTCTTT
NA	TRBV2	TRBJ1-3	NA	CARWTARNTIYF	TGTGCCAGATGGACAGCCAGAAACACCATATATTTT
TRBD1	TRBV27	TRBJ2-7	few	CASSSQGVWNYEQYF	TGTGCCAGCAGTTCACAGGGGGTTTGGAACTACGAGCAGTACTTC
NA	TRBV12-3/TRBV12-4	TRBJ2-5	many	CATSRVGAQETQYF	TGTGCCACCTCCCGAGTAGGGGCCCAAGAGACCCAGTACTTC
NA	TRBV6-5	TRBJ2-7	many	CASSYGGVYDTYEQYF	TGTGCCAGCAGTTACGGTGGTGTCTACGATACCTACGAGCAGTACTTC
TRBD2	TRBV9	TRBJ2-1	few	CASSPLPLADPYNEQFF	TGTGCCAGCAGCCCCCTACCCCTAGCGGACCCCTACAATGAGCAGTTCTTC
NA	TRBV4-2	TRBJ1-1	few	CASSKGVEAFF	TGTGCCAGCAGCAAGGGGGTGGAAGCTTTCTTT
TRBD2	TRBV7-6	TRBJ2-1	many	CASSPHLAGGRDEQFF	TGTGCCAGCAGCCCCCATCTAGCGGGAGGGCGGGATGAGCAGTTCTTC
TRBD2	TRBV10-3	TRBJ2-3	many	CAIRTTVATGTRGVHTDTQYF	TGTGCCATCAGGACGACGGTCGCCACCGGGACTAGAGGGGTCCACACAGATACGCAGTATTTT
TRBD1	TRBV20-1	TRBJ1-2	many	CSATDRESYGYTF	TGCAGTGCTACCGACAGGGAATCCTATGGCTACACCTTC
TRBD1	TRBV7-8	TRBJ1-3	many	CASSLGRGTGVGNTIYF	TGTGCCAGCAGCTTAGGCCGTGGGACAGGGGTTGGAAACACCATATATTTT
NA	TRBV9	TRBJ2-7	few	CASSVEDRTREQYF	TGTGCCAGCAGCGTAGAGGACCGAACGAGAGAGCAGTACTTC
NA	TRBV5-6	TRBJ1-1	few	CASSDELNTEAFF	TGTGCCAGCAGTGATGAGTTGAACACTGAAGCTTTCTTT
NA	TRBV7-9	TRBJ2-7	few	CASSLSEGSSYEQYF	TGTGCCAGCAGCTTAAGCGAGGGCAGCTCCTACGAGCAGTACTTC
NA	TRBV7-6	TRBJ2-1	many	CASSYRTRAIDEQFF	TGTGCCAGCAGCTATCGGACAAGAGCGATCGATGAGCAGTTCTTC
TRBD1	TRBV29-1	TRBJ2-7	NA	CSVMDRGNNEQYF	TGCAGCGTAATGGACAGGGGGAACAACGAGCAGTACTTC
NA	TRBV12-5	TRBJ2-7	many	CASGRDGSYEQYF	TGTGCTAGTGGGAGGGACGGATCCTACGAGCAGTACTTC
NA	TRBV11-2	TRBJ2-5	many	CASSSRQDQETQYF	TGTGCCAGCAGTTCGAGACAGGACCAAGAGACCCAGTACTTC
NA	TRBV20-1	TRBJ2-5	NA	CSAREVGGALLTQYF	TGCAGTGCTAGAGAGGTGGGCGGAGCCCTCTTAACCCAGTACTTC
TRBD2	TRBV10-3	TRBJ2-5	few	CAISDGAGRLQETQYF	TGTGCCATCAGTGATGGAGCGGGGCGCCTCCAAGAGACCCAGTACTTC
TRBD2	TRBV19	TRBJ2-1	many	CASSSRLAGYEQFF	TGTGCCAGTAGTAGCAGACTAGCGGGATATGAGCAGTTCTTC
NA	TRBV5-6	TRBJ1-2	few	CASSEGDGYTF	TGTGCCAGCAGCGAGGGTGATGGCTACACCTTC
TRBD2	TRBV6-5	TRBJ2-2	many	CASSYSLREISGELFF	TGTGCCAGCAGTTACTCGTTGCGGGAGATATCCGGGGAGCTGTTTTTT
NA	TRBV4-1	TRBJ2-2	many	CASSRPPTGNTGELFF	TGCGCCAGCAGCCGTCCACCGACAGGGAACACCGGGGAGCTGTTTTTT
NA	TRBV7-9	TRBJ2-4	many	CASSDTGRGLAKNIQYF	TGTGCCAGCAGCGATACCGGGCGGGGCCTAGCCAAAAACATTCAGTACTTC
NA	TRBV7-9	TRBJ2-7	NA	CASSISRESSYEQYF	TGTGCCAGCAGTATAAGCAGGGAGAGCTCCTACGAGCAGTACTTC
NA	TRBV28	TRBJ1-1	NA	CASSYGVRINTEAFF	TGTGCCAGCAGTTATGGGGTCAGGATCAACACTGAAGCTTTCTTT